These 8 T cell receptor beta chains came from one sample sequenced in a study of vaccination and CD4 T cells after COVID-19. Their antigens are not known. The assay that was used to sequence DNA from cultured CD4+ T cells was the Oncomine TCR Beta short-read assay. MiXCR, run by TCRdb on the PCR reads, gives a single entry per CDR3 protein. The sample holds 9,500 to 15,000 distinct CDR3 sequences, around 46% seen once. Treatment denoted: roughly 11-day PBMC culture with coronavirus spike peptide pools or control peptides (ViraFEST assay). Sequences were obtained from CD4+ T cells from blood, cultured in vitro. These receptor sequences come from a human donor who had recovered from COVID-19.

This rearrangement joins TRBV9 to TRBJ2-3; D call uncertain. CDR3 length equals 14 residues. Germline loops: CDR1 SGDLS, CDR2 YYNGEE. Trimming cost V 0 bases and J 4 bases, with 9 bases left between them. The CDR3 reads CASSVAQPSDTQYF. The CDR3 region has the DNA TGTGCCAGCAGCGTAGCCCAACCGTCAGATACGCAGTATTTT.

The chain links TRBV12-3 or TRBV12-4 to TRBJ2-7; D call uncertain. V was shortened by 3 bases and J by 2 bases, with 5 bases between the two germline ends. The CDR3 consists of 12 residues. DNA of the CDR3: TGTGCCAGCAGTTTGTGGGCCTACGAGCAGTACTTC. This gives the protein CASSLWAYEQYF.

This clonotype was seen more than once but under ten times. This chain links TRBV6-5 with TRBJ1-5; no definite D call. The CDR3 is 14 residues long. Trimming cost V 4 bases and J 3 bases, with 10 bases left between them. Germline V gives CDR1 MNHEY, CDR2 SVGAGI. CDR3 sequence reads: CASSSGAFNQPQHF. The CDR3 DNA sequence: TGTGCCAGCAGTTCGGGAGCCTTCAATCAGCCCCAGCATTTT.

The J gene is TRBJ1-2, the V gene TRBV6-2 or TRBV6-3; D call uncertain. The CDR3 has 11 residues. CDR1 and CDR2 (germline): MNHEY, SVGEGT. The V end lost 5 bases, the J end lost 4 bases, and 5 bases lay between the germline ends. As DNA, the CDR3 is TGTGCCAGCAGTCGTGGCTATGGCTACACCTTC. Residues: CASSRGYGYTF.

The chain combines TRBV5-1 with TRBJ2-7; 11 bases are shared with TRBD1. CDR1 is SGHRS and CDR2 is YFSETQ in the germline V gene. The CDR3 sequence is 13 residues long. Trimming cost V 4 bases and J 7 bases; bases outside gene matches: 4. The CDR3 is CASSTGQGVEQYF. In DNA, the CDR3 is TGCGCCAGCAGCACGGGACAGGGGGTTGAGCAGTACTTC.

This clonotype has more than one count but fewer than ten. The DNA of the CDR3 is TGTGCCAGCAGCCTGGACAGGGCGAGCACAGATACGCAGTATTTT. Protein product: CASSLDRASTDTQYF. This chain connects TRBV14 to TRBJ2-3; the match to TRBD1 covers 8 bases. Trimming removed 4 bases from V and 0 bases from J; junction bases left unmatched: 3. CDR1 is SGHDN and CDR2 is FVKESK in the germline V gene. This CDR3 is built from 15 residues.

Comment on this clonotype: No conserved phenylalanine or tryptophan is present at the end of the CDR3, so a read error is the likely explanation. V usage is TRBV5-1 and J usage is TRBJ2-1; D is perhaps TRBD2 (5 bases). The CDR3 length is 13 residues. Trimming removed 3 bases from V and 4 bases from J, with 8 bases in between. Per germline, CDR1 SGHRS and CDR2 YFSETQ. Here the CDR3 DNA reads TGCGCCAGCAGCTCGAGCGGTTACAATGAGCAGTTCCTC. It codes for CASSSSGYNEQFL.

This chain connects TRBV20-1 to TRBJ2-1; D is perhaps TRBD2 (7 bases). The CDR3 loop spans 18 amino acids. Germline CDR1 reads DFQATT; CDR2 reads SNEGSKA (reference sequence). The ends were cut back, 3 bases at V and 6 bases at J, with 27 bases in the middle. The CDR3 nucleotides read TGCAGTGCTAGGGGTGGGGCAAGGGGGGGTCGGCTCTCCAATGAGCAGTTCTTC. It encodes CSARGGARGGRLSNEQFF.